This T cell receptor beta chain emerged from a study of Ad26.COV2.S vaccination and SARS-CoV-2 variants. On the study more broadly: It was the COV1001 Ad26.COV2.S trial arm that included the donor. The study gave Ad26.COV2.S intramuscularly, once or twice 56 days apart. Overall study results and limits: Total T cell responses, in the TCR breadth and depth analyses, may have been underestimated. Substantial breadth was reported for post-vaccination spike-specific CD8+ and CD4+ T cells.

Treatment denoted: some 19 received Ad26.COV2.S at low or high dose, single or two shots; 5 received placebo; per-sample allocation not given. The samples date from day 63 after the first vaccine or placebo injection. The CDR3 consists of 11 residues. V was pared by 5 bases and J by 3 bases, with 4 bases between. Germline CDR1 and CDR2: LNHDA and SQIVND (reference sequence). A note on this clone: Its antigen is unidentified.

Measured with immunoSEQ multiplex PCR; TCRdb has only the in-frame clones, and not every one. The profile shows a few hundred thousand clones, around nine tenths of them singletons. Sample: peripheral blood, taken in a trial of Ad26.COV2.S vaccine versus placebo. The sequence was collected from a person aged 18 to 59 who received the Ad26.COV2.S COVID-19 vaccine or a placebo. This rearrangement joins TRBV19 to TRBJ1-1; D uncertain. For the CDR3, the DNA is TGTGCCAGTAGTGGGGACACTGAAGCTTTCTTT. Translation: CASSGDTEAFF.